One and the same sample provided the 17 T cell receptor beta chains below, sequenced in a study of cytomegalovirus exposure and HLA in healthy donors. Primers included in the PCR were 60 Vbeta and 13 Jbeta primers. Sequencing used immunoSEQ multiplex PCR; TCRdb keeps in-frame clones, though not all of them. The sample holds roughly 120,000 clones. Input material: PBMCs. The receptor set was obtained from a man between 25 and 39 years old in good health and CMV-seronegative.

The J gene is TRBJ2-1, the V gene TRBV15; possible D gene TRBD1, 5 bases. Germline assignment: CDR1 LNHNV and CDR2 YYDKDF (reference sequence). Trimming left V 0 bases short and J 8 bases short, with 14 bases between. The CDR3 has 15 residues. The DNA for the CDR3 is TGTGCCACCAGCAGAGAAGGGGCTAGATCAGATGAGCAGTTCTTC. It codes for CATSREGARSDEQFF. The full variable domain, in which reference TRBV15 and TRBJ2-1 provide the parts outside the CDR3, is DAMVIQNPRYQVTQFGKPVTLSCSQTLNHNVMYWYQQKSSQAPKLLFHYYDKDFNNEADTPDNFQSRRPNTSFCFLDIRSPGLGDTAMYLCATSREGARSDEQFFGPGTRLTVL.

The gene calls are TRBV6-5 and TRBJ2-5; 9 bases are shared with TRBD2. CDR3 length: 15 amino acids. The germline CDR1 and CDR2 sequences are MNHEY and SVGAGI. V trimming: 5 bases; J trimming: 5 bases; junction bases outside the gene matches: 9. For the CDR3, the DNA is TGTGCCAGCAGTGGGCTAGCGGGATCAGGGGAGACCCAGTACTTC. It is translated as CASSGLAGSGETQYF.

The rearrangement links TRBV27 to TRBJ2-1, with 9 bases matching TRBD1. The CDR3 runs to 15 residues. V lost 3 bases and J lost 8; bases outside the gene matches: 8. Germline V lookup: CDR1 MNHEY, CDR2 SMNVEV (reference sequence). The DNA of the CDR3 is TGTGCCAGCAGTTTGTCCGGGACAGGGTCGCATGAGCAGTTCTTC. It encodes CASSLSGTGSHEQFF.

The genes are TRBV5-5 and TRBJ2-1, with unresolved D. Trimming stripped 4 bases from V and 5 bases from J, with 10 bases between. The CDR3 extends over 13 amino acids. CDR1 and CDR2 (germline): SGHKS, YYEKEE (reference sequence). CDR3 nucleotide sequence: TGTGCCAGCAGCCTTTCAGGCAACAATGAGCAGTTCTTC. This codes for CASSLSGNNEQFF. The full variable domain, in which reference TRBV5-5 and TRBJ2-1 provide the parts outside the CDR3, is DAGVTQSPTHLIKTRGQQVTLRCSPISGHKSVSWYQQVLGQGPQFIFQYYEKEERGRGNFPDRFSARQFPNYSSELNVNALLLGDSALYLCASSLSGNNEQFFGPGTRLTVL.

V is TRBV7-8 and J is TRBJ2-1, with TRBD2 matching over 8 bases. CDR1 SGHVS and CDR2 FQNEAQ come from the germline V gene. This CDR3 contains 17 residues. Germline trimming cut 5 bases from V and 5 bases from J; bases unmatched to any gene: 14. This CDR3 is CASSPGLAQKTDNEQFF. The CDR3 DNA is TGTGCCAGCAGCCCAGGACTAGCCCAGAAGACCGACAATGAGCAGTTCTTC.

This chain joins TRBV19 and TRBJ2-5, with TRBD2 identical over 9 bases. Matching the DNA end better, TRBJ2-7 makes the J call doubtful. The CDR3 has 15 residues. The germline V gene has CDR1 LNHDA and CDR2 SQIVND (reference sequence). The CDR3 region is CASSPSAGGVYEQYF. In DNA, the CDR3 is TGTGCCAGTAGTCCCTCTGCGGGAGGGGTCTACGAGCAGTACTTC.

The chain uses TRBV6-1 and TRBJ2-5; D is undetermined. The CDR3 contains 12 residues. Deletions cut 1 base from V and 9 bases from J, with 9 bases between. Germline V CDR1 and CDR2: MNHNS, SASEGT. The CDR3 reads CASSEGPRAQYF. CDR3 in DNA: TGTGCCAGCAGTGAAGGCCCCCGGGCCCAGTACTTC.

The J gene is TRBJ2-1, the V gene TRBV7-3, with 12 positions matching TRBD2. Germline CDR1 is SGHTA and CDR2 is FQGTGA. With V trimmed by 6 bases and J by 8 bases, 8 bases remained unmatched. CDR3 size: 15 residues. CDR3 nucleotide sequence: TGTGCCAGCAGTCTGACTAGCGGGAGTGGTTATGAGCAGTTCTTC. It specifies CASSLTSGSGYEQFF. The full variable domain, in which reference TRBV7-3 and TRBJ2-1 provide the parts outside the CDR3, is GAGVSQTPSNKVTEKGKYVELRCDPISGHTALYWYRQSLGQGPEFLIYFQGTGAADDSGLPNDRFFAVRPEGSVSTLKIQRTERGDSAVYLCASSLTSGSGYEQFFGPGTRLTVL.

The gene calls are TRBV19 and TRBJ2-6, with D unresolved. The germline CDR1 and CDR2 sequences are LNHDA and SQIVND (reference sequence). Between the trimmed V and J ends, which lost 5 bases and 2 bases, there was a span of 7 bases. This CDR3 contains 14 residues. CDR3 nucleotides: TGTGCCAGTAGTGAGCAGGCTGGGGCCAACGTCCTGACTTTC. Its protein product is CASSEQAGANVLTF.

J is TRBJ2-1 and V is TRBV11-3; TRBD1 matches at 7 bases. The V gene's germline CDR1 is SGHNT and CDR2 YENEEA. The CDR3 totals 12 residues. Trimming at V came to 4 bases and at J to 10 bases, leaving 4 bases not matched to a gene. The CDR3 region has the DNA TGTGCCAGCAGCTCGGACAGGTCCGAGCAGTTCTTC. It encodes CASSSDRSEQFF.

The V and J genes are TRBV28 and TRBJ1-5, with no clear D. Germline CDR1 MDHEN, CDR2 SYDVKM. Between the trimmed V and J ends, which lost 2 bases and 7 bases, there was a span of 9 bases. The CDR3 runs 13 residues. CDR3 coding DNA: TGTGCCAGCAGTTTAGAGGAGGACCAGCCCCAGCATTTT. Protein: CASSLEEDQPQHF.

The chain is built from TRBV18 and TRBJ1-2, with D tentatively TRBD1 (6 bases). Germline CDR1 is KGHSH and CDR2 is LQKENI. The CDR3 is 13 residues long. The germline V and J ends were trimmed by 2 bases and 4 bases, with 8 bases remaining between them. The CDR3 bases are TGTGCCAGCTCACCAGGACAGTCCTATGGCTACACCTTC. Protein product: CASSPGQSYGYTF. The full variable domain, its missing parts supplied by reference TRBV18 and TRBJ1-2, is NAGVMQNPRHLVRRRGQEARLRCSPMKGHSHVYWYRQLPEEGLKFMVYLQKENIIDESGMPKERFSAEFPKEGPSILRIQQVVRGDSAAYFCASSPGQSYGYTFGSGTRLTVV.

This chain connects TRBV27 to TRBJ1-1; D not resolved. Deletions cut 0 bases from V and 4 bases from J, with 9 bases between. This CDR3 has 14 residues. The germline V gene encodes CDR1 MNHEY and CDR2 SMNVEV (reference sequence). The DNA for the CDR3 is TGTGCCAGCAGTTTATCGATAGGAGCCACTGAAGCTTTCTTT. It codes for CASSLSIGATEAFF.

The V call is TRBV28, the J call TRBJ2-7, with 8 bases that match TRBD2. The CDR3 has 15 residues. The trim removed 5 bases at V and 6 bases at J, leaving 12 bases unmatched. Germline CDR1 reads MDHEN; CDR2 reads SYDVKM. The CDR3 spells CASSPPFGRAGEQYF. CDR3 nucleotide sequence: TGTGCCAGCAGTCCTCCGTTCGGGAGGGCCGGCGAGCAGTACTTC.

The gene calls are TRBV4-1 and TRBJ1-5; D remains ambiguous. The germline CDR1 and CDR2 sequences are MGHRA and YSYEKL. Trimming pared 0 bases from V and 3 bases from J, leaving 12 bases between. This CDR3 is 16 amino acids long. For the CDR3, the DNA is TGCGCCAGCAGCCAAGAGGCCTTTATCCTCAATCAGCCCCAGCATTTT. Translation gives CASSQEAFILNQPQHF.

The chain recombines TRBV29-1 with TRBJ2-5, with 7 bases fitting TRBD1. The J call may be wrong; the DNA end is better matched by TRBJ2-7. Per the germline V gene, CDR1 is SQVTM and CDR2 is ANQGSEA. The CDR3 is made up of 15 amino acids. CDR3 sequence: CSANLGTVFSYEQYF. CDR3 nucleotide sequence: TGCAGCGCTAATCTCGGGACAGTCTTTTCCTACGAGCAGTACTTC.

The J gene is TRBJ2-7, the V gene TRBV7-2, with 10 bases lining up with TRBD2. The CDR3 length is 13 residues. Trimming at V came to 6 bases and at J to 3 bases, leaving 2 bases not matched to a gene. Germline-derived CDR1 and CDR2 are SGHTA and FQGNSA. The CDR3: CASRASGSYEQYF. Here the CDR3 DNA reads TGTGCCAGCAGGGCTAGCGGGAGCTACGAGCAGTACTTC.